This record looks at one T cell receptor beta chain sequence and its context. Its antigen remains unknown. Other DNA sequences in the same sample also yield this CDR3. The assay was immunoSEQ multiplex PCR, and TCRdb's table has in-frame clones only and misses some. The data show approximately 60,000 clones, 75% to 85% seen once. The data stem from a study of T cell responses to AZD1222 COVID-19 vaccine. Study in general: Recipients boosted at about 4 weeks or about 12 weeks are pooled. General study findings and limits: Baseline antibody screening turned up just a handful of seropositive AZD1222 recipients.

This CDR3 is built from 13 residues. The germline V and J ends were trimmed by 2 bases and 4 bases, with 7 bases remaining between them. CDR1 and CDR2 from the germline V gene are MNHEY and SMNVEV (reference sequence). The source is an adult in good health. This specimen was peripheral blood, taken on day 0 of AZD1222 vaccination. V usage is TRBV27 and J usage is TRBJ2-3; D is tentatively TRBD1 or TRBD2 (6 bases each). The CDR3 sequence: CASSLRGADTQYF. Written as DNA, the CDR3 is TGTGCCAGCAGTTTAAGGGGGGCAGATACGCAGTATTTT.